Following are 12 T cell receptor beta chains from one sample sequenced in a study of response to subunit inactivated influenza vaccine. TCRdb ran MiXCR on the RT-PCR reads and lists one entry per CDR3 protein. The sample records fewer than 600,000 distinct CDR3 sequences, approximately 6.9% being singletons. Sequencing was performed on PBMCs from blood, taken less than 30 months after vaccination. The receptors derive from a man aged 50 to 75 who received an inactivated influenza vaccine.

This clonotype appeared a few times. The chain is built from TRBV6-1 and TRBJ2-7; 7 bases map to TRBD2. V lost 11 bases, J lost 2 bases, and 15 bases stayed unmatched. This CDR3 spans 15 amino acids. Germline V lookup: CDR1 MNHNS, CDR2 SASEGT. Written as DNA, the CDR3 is TGTGCCTCCCACCCAGGCGGGAGCCTTGCCTACGAGCAGTACTTC. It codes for CASHPGGSLAYEQYF.

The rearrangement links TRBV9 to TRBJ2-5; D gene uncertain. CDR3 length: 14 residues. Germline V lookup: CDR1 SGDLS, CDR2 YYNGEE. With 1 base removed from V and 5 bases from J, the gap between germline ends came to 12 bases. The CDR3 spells CASSVRAGPETQYF. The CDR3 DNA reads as TGTGCCAGCAGCGTAAGAGCAGGACCCGAGACCCAGTACTTC.

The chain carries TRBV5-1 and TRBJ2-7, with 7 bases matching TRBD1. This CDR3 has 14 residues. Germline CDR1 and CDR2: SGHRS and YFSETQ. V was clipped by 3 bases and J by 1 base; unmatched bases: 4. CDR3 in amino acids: CASSWTGESYEQYF. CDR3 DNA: TGCGCCAGCAGCTGGACAGGAGAATCCTACGAGCAGTACTTC.

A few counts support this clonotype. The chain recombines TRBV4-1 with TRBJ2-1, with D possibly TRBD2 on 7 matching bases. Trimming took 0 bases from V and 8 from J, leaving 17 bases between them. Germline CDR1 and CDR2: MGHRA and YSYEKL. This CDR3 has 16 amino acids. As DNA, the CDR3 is TGCGCCAGCAGCCAAGAGGCCGGGGGGCGGGACGATGAGCAGTTCTTC. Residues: CASSQEAGGRDDEQFF.

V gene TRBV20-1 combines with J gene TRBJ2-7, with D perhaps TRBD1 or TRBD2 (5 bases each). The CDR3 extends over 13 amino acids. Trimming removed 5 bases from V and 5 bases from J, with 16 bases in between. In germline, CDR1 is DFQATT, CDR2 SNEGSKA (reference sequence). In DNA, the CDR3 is TGCAGTGCTGTGGGCGACCGGGGCCACGAGCAGTACTTC. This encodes CSAVGDRGHEQYF.

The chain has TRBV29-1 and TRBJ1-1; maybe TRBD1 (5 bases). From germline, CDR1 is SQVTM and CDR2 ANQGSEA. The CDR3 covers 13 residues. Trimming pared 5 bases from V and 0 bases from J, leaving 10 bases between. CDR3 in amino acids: CSVKGEMNTEAFF. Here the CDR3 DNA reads TGCAGCGTTAAAGGGGAGATGAACACTGAAGCTTTCTTT.

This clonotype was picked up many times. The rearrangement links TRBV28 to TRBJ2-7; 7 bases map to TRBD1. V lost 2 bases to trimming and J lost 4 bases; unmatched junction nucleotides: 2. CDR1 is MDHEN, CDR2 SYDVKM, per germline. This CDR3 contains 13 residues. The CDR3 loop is CASSLTGVYEQYF. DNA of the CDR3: TGTGCCAGCAGTTTAACAGGGGTGTACGAGCAGTACTTC. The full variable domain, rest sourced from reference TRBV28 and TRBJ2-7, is DVKVTQSSRYLVKRTGEKVFLECVQDMDHENMFWYRQDPGLGLRLIYFSYDVKMKEKGDIPEGYSVSREKKERFSLILESASTNQTSMYLCASSLTGVYEQYFGPGTRLTVT.

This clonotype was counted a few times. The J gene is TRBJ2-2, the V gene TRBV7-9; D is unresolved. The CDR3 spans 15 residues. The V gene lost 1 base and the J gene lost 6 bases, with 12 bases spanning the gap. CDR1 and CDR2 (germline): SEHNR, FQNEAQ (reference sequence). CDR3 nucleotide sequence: TGTGCCAGCAGCTTAGGCCAGGCTCGGTCCGGGGAGCTGTTTTTT. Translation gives CASSLGQARSGELFF.

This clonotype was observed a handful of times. The CDR3 loop is CASSLTGGPSSNQPQHF. The DNA for the CDR3 is TGTGCCAGCAGCTTAACCGGGGGTCCTTCTAGCAATCAGCCCCAGCATTTT. The chain uses TRBV7-8 and TRBJ1-5, with a possible D match to TRBD1 (5 bases). The CDR3 runs to 17 residues. Germline CDR1 is SGHVS and CDR2 is FQNEAQ. Trimming took 2 bases from V and 0 from J, leaving 14 bases between them.

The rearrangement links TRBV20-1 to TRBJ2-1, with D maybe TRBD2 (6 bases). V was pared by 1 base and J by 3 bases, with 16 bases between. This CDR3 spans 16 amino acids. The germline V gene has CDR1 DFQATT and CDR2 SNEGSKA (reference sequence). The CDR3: CSARARGGVNYNEQFF. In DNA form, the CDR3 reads TGCAGTGCTAGAGCCCGGGGCGGGGTAAACTACAATGAGCAGTTCTTC.

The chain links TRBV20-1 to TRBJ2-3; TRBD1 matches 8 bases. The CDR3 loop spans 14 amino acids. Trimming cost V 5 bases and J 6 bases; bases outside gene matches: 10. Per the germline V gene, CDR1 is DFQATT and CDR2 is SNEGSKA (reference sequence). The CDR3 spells CSAPRQGSWDTQYF. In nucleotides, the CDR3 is TGCAGTGCTCCTCGACAGGGGTCCTGGGATACGCAGTATTTT.

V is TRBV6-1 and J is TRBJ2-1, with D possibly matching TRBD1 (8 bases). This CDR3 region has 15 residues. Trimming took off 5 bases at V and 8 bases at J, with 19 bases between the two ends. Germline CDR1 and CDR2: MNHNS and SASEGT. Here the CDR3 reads CASSLLRTGRDEQFF. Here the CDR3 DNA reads TGTGCCAGCAGTCTCCTACGGACAGGGAGGGATGAGCAGTTCTTC.